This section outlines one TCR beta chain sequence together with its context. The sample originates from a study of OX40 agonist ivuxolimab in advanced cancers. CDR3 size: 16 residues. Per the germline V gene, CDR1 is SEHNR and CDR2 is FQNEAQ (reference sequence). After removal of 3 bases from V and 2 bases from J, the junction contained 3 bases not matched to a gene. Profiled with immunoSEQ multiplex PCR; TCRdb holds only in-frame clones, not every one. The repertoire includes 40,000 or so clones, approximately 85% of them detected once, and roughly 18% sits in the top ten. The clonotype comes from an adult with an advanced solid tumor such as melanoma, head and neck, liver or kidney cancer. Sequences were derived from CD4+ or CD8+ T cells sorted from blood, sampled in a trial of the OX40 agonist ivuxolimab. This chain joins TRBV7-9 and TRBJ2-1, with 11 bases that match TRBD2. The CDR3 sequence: CASSFLAGGTYNEQFF. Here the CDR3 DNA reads TGTGCCAGCAGCTTCCTAGCGGGGGGTACCTACAATGAGCAGTTCTTC.